The clone carrying this T cell receptor (beta chain) has only one observation. What it recognizes is unknown. The length of the CDR3 is 17 residues. The germline V and J ends were trimmed by 1 base and 3 bases, with 18 bases remaining between them. In germline, CDR1 is LGHNA, CDR2 YSLEER. The data stem from a study of shared clonotypes between healthy human individuals. Study conclusions and caveats: Among non-shared clonotypes, generation probabilities were lower than among those shared by all four donors.

Here immunoSEQ multiplex PCR was the method, and the copy in TCRdb shows in-frame clones only, minus some. Of about 2 million clones in the sample, about 95% were seen once. The naive CD8 subset, CD45RO-negative cells positively selected for CCR7, excluded terminally differentiated effector memory CD45RA+ cells. The receptor was isolated from a man younger than 35 in good health. The specimen sequenced was naive CD8+ T cells sorted from blood. J is TRBJ1-2 and V is TRBV4-3; perhaps TRBD1 as D (5 bases). The CDR3 region has the DNA TGCGCCAGCAGCCAAGGAAGTAGAGGGGAGTGGGACTATGGCTACACCTTC. Translated, it gives CASSQGSRGEWDYGYTF.